This T cell receptor (beta chain) was observed in a study of T cell repertoires in cytomegalovirus infection. Whole-study context: CMV infection together with matching HLA type was indicated by public TCR beta signatures.

TCRdb analysed the reads with MiXCR anew, one entry per CDR3 protein. The data contain around 310,000 distinct CDR3 sequences, 17% of them singletons. Germline CDR1 and CDR2: LGHDT and YNNKEL (reference sequence). This CDR3 is built from 14 residues. Trimming took 2 bases from V and 5 from J, leaving 10 bases between them. Whole-study results and caveats: Summed public TCR beta family frequency identified CMV carriers bearing the relevant HLA. Dominating the ex vivo response were TCR beta clonotypes that were CMV-specific and HLA-C-restricted.

On this clonotype itself: Its target is unknown.

This receptor was taken from a human donor in good health (CMV status not recorded). Some clones in this sample may be carry-over from other donors' samples. Sequencing used PBMCs. The rearrangement uses TRBV3-1 and TRBJ1-5, with a possible D match to TRBD1 (6 bases). The CDR3 spells CASSQTGIYQPQHF. The CDR3 nucleotides are TGTGCCAGCAGCCAAACAGGGATTTATCAGCCCCAGCATTTT. The entire variable domain, with the rest obtained from reference TRBV3-1 and TRBJ1-5, is as follows: DTAVSQTPKYLVTQMGNDKSIKCEQNLGHDTMYWYKQDSKKFLKIMFSYNNKELIINETVPNRFSPKSPDKAHLNLHINSLELGDSAVYFCASSQTGIYQPQHFGDGTRLSIL.